Only a few counts were recorded for the clone carrying this TCR beta chain. Its antigen is unknown. Diagnosing involved the use of clinical symptoms, serum thyroxine and TRAb, thyroid ultrasound and orbital computed tomography. Amplified regions were TCR beta CDR3 sequences from RNA transcripts. The TCR CDR3 first-round RT-PCR relied on the HTBI primer set. TCRdb re-called the multiplex PCR reads through MiXCR, storing one row per CDR3 protein. The profile shows 600,000 to 700,000 distinct CDR3 sequences, just under 45% of them singletons. These data are taken from a study of T cells in Graves' hyperthyroidism and ophthalmopathy. General observations from the study: Ophthalmopathy cases were set apart from stable hyperthyroidism by a 13 V-J model.

Trimming left V 6 bases short and J 4 bases short, with 15 bases between. The CDR3 spans 14 residues. The sequence was collected from an adult man with Graves' disease, either hyperthyroidism or ophthalmopathy (not recorded which). Sequenced: peripheral blood or thyroid tissue (not recorded which). V usage is TRBV12-3 or TRBV12-4 and J usage is TRBJ2-5; possible D gene TRBD2, 5 bases. The CDR3 coding sequence is TGTGCCAGCAGCCCTGAGGGCGTAGGAGAGACCCAGTACTTC. Amino acids: CASSPEGVGETQYF.